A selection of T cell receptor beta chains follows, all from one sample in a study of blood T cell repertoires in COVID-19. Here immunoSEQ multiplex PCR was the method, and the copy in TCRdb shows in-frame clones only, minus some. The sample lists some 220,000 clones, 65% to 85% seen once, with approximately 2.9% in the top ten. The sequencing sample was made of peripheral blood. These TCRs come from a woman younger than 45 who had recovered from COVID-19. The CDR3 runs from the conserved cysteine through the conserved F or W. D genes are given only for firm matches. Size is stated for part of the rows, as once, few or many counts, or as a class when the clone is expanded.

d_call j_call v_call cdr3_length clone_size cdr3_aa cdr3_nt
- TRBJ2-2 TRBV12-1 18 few CASSFMGGSGRNTGELFF TGTGCCAGCAGCTTCATGGGGGGCAGCGGGAGAAACACCGGGGAGCTGTTTTTT
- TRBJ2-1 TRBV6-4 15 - CASSDGLGPFNEQFF TGTGCCAGCAGTGACGGACTGGGCCCCTTCAATGAGCAGTTCTTC
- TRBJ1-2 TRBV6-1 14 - CASSEAEGAYGYTF TGTGCCAGCAGTGAAGCCGAGGGAGCCTATGGCTACACCTTC
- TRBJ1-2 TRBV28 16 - CASIRTLSQVNYGYTF TGTGCCAGCATCCGAACCTTAAGCCAAGTTAACTATGGCTACACCTTC
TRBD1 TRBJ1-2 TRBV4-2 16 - CASSHPGDRLNYGYTF TGTGCCAGCAGCCACCCGGGGGACAGGTTGAACTATGGCTACACCTTC
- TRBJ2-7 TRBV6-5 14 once CASSYSATTYEQYF TGTGCCAGCAGTTACTCGGCCACCACCTACGAGCAGTACTTC
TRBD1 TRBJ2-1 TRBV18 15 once CASSSQDRGYNEQFF TGTGCCAGCTCATCCCAAGACAGGGGATACAATGAGCAGTTCTTC
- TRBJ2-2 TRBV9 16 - CASSPRGTLHTGELFF TGTGCCAGCAGCCCTAGGGGGACGTTACACACCGGGGAGCTGTTTTTT
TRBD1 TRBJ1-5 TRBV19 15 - CASTRTGGMSQPQHF TGTGCCAGTACCAGGACAGGGGGCATGAGTCAGCCCCAGCATTTT
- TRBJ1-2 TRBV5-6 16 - CASSLFRGLRNYGYTF TGTGCCAGCAGCTTGTTCCGGGGACTAAGGAACTATGGCTACACCTTC
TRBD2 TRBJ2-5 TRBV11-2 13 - CASSLAGGETQYF TGTGCCAGCAGCTTAGCGGGGGGGGAGACCCAGTACTTC
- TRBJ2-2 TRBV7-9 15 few CASSFGRANTGELFF TGTGCCAGCAGCTTCGGCAGGGCAAACACCGGGGAGCTGTTTTTT
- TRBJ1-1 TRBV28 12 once CASSAGGSEAFF TGTGCCAGCAGTGCAGGAGGTTCCGAAGCTTTCTTT